This T cell receptor (beta chain) was sequenced during a study of T cell responses to AZD1222 COVID-19 vaccine listed by TCRdb under 2021. For the wider study: A total of 230 to 250 trial participants underwent TCR sequencing, of whom around 200 received two doses of AZD1222 and some 26 received two doses of the MenACWY control vaccine. Trial participants were enrolled into age subgroups of 18-55, 56-69 and 70-plus years, which contained 148, 28 and 57 TCR-sequenced participants, respectively. What the work shows at the level of the full study, not this receptor alone: Vaccine-associated CD4 TCRs spanned the whole spike protein, with dominant responses in regions 160-218 and 743-854. The 56-69-year group was small, and its depth increase did not reach significance, likely because of low power. Reportedly, almost half of the unique spike-specific TCRs recognized epitopes lying outside the regions that are mutated in the B.1.351 and B.1.1.7 variants. Conclusions about previously exposed vaccinees are limited, since just 5 to 7 AZD1222 recipients were seropositive for SARS-CoV-2 at baseline. Participants were mostly white British, with more females than males. The authors suggested clonal diversity may have been underestimated. No day 14 peak-response samples were available, so repertoires were characterized only after the peak T cell response. After two AZD1222 doses, spike-specific TCR breadth and depth were significantly higher than at day 0 and than in MenACWY recipients.

In the paper's terms, the time point label means: about 28 days (+/-7) after the second vaccine dose. AZD1222 recipients with second doses at about 4 weeks or about 12 weeks were pooled, because spike-specific TCR depth and breadth did not differ between schedules. Vaccinee samples came from UK trials COV001 and COV002, including a single-blind randomized controlled phase 2/3 trial of AZD1222 (ChAdOx1 nCoV-19) in healthy adults. For TCRbeta chain sequencing, PBMC samples from trial participants were taken at day 0 and at day 28 after the second dose. The CDR3 regions of human TCRbeta chains were analyzed by immunosequencing. On the authors' methods: Repertoire TCRs were matched against a reference library of SARS-CoV-2-specific TCRs generated with the MIRA antigen-specificity platform. Breadth was defined as the fraction of unique TCRs that were SARS-CoV-2-associated, and depth was defined as the fraction of total T cells that were SARS-CoV-2-associated. Each spike-specific TCR was assigned to its reactive spike region and to a CD4 or CD8 class using the MIRA data. Log10-transformed breadth and depth values were compared by one-way ANOVA with Sidak's multiple comparisons tests. What TCRdb holds here is the immuneACCESS table cut down to in-frame rearrangements. Part of the clones is not present; checked against another copy, under half of the missing clones reflect an unresolved V gene, and the others are unexplained. Clone size and the V and J calls come from that table; the DNA yielded D and trimming. Counted in this sample were more than 95,000 clones; about 90% of them appeared once. The ten largest account for about 1.4% of the sample.

This clone was observed a single time. Its specific antigen is unknown. No base quality information exists; no much larger clone differs at one position. In the germline V gene, CDR1 corresponds to SGHRS and CDR2 to YFSETQ. From the cysteine up to the phenylalanine, the CDR3 has a length of 15 residues. The sequence is cut down to CDR3 DNA, 45 bases in frame from base 1. V is clipped by 0 bases and J by 2 bases, and the sequence between their germline boundaries is 8 bases long. This TCR was recovered from an adult who received the AZD1222 COVID-19 vaccine. The sequenced sample was peripheral blood, obtained 28 days after the second AZD1222 dose. The chain couples TRBV5-1 to TRBJ2-2, with an unclear D gene assignment. The DNA reads as follows: TGCGCCAGCAGCTTGGACACAACCAACACCGGGGAGCTGTTTTTT. Translation gives CASSLDTTNTGELFF.